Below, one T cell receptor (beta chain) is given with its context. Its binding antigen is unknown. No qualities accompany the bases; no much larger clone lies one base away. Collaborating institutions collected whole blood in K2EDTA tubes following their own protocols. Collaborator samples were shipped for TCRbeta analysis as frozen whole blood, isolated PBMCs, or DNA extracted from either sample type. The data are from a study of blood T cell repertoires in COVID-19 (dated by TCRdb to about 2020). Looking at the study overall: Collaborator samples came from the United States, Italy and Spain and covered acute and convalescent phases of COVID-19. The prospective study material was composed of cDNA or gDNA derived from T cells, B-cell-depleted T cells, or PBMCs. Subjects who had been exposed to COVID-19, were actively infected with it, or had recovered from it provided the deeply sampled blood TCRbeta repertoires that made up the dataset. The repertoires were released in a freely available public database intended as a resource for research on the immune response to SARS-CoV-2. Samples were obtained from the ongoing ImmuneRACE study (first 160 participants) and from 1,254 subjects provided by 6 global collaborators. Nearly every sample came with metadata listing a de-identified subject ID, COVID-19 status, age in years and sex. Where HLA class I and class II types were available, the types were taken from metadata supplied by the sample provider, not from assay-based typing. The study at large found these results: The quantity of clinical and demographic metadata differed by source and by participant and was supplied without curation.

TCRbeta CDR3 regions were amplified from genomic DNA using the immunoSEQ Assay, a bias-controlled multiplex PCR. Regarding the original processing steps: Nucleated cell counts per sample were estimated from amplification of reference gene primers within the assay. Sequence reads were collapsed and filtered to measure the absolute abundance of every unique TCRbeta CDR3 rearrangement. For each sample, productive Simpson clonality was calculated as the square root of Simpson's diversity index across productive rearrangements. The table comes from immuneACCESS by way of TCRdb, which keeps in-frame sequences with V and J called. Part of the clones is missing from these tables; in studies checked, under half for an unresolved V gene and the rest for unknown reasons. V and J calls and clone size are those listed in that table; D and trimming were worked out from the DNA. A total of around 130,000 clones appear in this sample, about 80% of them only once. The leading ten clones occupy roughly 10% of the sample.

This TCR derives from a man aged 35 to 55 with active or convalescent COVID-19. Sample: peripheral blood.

The DNA reads TGTGCCAGCAGTCGACTAGCGCCCTACGAGCAGTACTTC. Its protein reads: CASSRLAPYEQYF. The chain couples TRBV12-3 or TRBV12-4 to TRBJ2-7; TRBD2 fits 8 bases in the junction. V has 5 bases trimmed and J has 2 bases trimmed; junction bases matching no gene number 2. Spanning cysteine to phenylalanine, the CDR3 consists of 13 amino acids. Here the CDR3 DNA is all that survives: 39 bases in frame from base 1.